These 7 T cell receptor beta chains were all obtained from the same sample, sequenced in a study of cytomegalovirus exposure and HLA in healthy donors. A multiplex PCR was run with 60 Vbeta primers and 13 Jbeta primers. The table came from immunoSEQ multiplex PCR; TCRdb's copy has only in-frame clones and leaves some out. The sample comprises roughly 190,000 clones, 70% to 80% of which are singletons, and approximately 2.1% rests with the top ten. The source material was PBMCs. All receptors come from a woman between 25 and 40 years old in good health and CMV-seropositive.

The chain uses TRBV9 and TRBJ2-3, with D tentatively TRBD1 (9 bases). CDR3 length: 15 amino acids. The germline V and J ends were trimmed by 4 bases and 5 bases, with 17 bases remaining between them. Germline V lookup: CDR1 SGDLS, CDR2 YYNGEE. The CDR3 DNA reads TGTGCCAGCAGCCGGGGGGGGACAGGGAAAGATACGCAGTATTTT. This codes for CASSRGGTGKDTQYF.

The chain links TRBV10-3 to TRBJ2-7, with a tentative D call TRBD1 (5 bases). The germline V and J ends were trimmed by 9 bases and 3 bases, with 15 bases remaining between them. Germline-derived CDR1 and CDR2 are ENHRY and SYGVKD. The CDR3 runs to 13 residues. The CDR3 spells CAIRQSESYEQYF. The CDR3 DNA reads TGTGCCATTCGACAGTCCGAGAGCTACGAGCAGTACTTC.

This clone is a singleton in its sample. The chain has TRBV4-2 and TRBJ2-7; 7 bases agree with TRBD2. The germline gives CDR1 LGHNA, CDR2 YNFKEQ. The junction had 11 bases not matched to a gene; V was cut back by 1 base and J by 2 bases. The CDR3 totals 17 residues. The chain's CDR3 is CASSQAALAGVTYEQYF. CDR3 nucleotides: TGTGCCAGCAGCCAAGCTGCCTTAGCGGGCGTCACCTACGAGCAGTACTTC.

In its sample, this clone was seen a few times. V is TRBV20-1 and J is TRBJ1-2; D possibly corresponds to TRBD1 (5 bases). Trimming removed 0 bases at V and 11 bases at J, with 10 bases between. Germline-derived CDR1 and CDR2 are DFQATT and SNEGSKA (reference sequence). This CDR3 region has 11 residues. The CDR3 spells CSARDRREYTF. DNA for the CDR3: TGCAGTGCTAGAGATCGCAGGGAATACACCTTC.

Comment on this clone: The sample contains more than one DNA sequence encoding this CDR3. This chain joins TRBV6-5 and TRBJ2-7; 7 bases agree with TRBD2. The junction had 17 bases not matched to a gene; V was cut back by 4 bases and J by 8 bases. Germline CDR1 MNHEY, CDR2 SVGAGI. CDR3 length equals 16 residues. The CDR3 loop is CASSSSSGGIRLKQYF. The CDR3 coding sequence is TGTGCCAGCAGTTCCTCTAGCGGAGGGATCAGATTGAAGCAGTACTTC.

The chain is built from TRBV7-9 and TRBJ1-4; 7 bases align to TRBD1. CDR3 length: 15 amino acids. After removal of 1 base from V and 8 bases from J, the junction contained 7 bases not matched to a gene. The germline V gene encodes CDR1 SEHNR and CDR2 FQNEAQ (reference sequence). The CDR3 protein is CASSLGGGAEEKLFF. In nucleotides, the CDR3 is TGTGCCAGCAGCTTAGGAGGGGGCGCTGAAGAAAAACTGTTTTTT. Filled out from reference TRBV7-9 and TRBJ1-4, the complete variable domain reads DTGVSQNPRHKITKRGQNVTFRCDPISEHNRLYWYRQTLGQGPEFLTYFQNEAQLEKSRLLSDRFSAERPKGSFSTLEIQRTEQGDSAMYLCASSLGGGAEEKLFFGSGTQLSVL.

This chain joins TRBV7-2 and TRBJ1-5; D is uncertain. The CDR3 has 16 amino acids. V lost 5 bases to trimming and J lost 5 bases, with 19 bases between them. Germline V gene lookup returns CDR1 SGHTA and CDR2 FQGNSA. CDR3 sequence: CASSLRPGALHQPQHF. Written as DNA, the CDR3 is TGTGCCAGCAGCCTTCGCCCGGGAGCCTTACATCAGCCCCAGCATTTT.